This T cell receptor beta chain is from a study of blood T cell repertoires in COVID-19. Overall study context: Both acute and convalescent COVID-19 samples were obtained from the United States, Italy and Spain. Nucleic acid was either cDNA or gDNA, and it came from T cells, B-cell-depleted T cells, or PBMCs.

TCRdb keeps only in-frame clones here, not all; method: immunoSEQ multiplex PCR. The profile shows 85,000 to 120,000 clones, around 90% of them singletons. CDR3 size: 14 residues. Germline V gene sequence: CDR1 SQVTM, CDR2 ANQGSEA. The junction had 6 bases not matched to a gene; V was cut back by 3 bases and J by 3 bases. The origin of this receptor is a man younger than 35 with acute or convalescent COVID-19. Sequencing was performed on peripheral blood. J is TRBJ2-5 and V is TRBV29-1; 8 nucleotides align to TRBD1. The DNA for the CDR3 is TGCAGCGTTGAGGAGAGGACAGGGAAAGAGACCCAGTACTTC. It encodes CSVEERTGKETQYF.